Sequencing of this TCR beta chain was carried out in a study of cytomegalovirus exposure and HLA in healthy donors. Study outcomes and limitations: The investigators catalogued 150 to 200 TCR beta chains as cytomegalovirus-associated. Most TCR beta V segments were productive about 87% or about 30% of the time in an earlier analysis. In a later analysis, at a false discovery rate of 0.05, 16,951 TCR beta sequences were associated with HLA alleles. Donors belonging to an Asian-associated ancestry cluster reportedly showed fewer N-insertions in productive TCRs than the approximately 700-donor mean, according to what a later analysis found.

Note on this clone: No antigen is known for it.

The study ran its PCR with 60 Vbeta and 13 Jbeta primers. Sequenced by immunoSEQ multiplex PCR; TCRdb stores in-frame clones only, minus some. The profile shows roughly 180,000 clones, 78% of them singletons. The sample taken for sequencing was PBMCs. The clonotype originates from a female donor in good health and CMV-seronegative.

The CDR3 coding sequence is TGTGCCAGCAGTCCCCGGACTGACGGTAGCAATCAGCCCCAGCATTTT. This translates into CASSPRTDGSNQPQHF. V gene TRBV27 combines with J gene TRBJ1-5; D gene ambiguous. The CDR3 runs 16 residues. The ends were cut back, 5 bases at V and 0 bases at J, with 14 bases in the middle. CDR1 and CDR2 from the germline V gene are MNHEY and SMNVEV (reference sequence).